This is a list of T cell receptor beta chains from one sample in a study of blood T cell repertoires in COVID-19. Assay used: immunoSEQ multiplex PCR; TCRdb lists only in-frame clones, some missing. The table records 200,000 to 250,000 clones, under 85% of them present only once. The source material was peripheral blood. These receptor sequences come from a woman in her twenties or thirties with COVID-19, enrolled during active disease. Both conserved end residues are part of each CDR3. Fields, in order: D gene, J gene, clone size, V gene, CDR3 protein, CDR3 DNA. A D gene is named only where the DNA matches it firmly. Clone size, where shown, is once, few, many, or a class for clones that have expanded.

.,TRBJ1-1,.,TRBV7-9,CASSSNRVVGNTEAFF,TGTGCCAGCAGCTCGAACAGGGTGGTGGGGAACACTGAAGCTTTCTTT
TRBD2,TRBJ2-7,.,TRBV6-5,CASRRDYSYEQYF,TGTGCCAGCCGCCGGGACTACTCCTACGAGCAGTACTTC
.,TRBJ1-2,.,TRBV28,CASSGSGVAGYTF,TGTGCCAGCAGCGGATCGGGGGTCGCTGGCTACACCTTC
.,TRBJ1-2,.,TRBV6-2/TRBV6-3,CASSGHLPTYGYTF,TGTGCCAGCAGTGGGCACCTTCCTACCTATGGCTACACCTTC
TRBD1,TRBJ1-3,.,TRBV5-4,CASSDAAQGEVGNTIYF,TGTGCCAGCAGCGACGCCGCACAGGGGGAGGTTGGAAACACCATATATTTT
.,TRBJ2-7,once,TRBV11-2,CASSPRERGGEQYF,TGTGCCAGCAGCCCCCGCGAGAGGGGAGGAGAGCAGTACTTC
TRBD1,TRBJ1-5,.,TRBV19,CASSSGDRDNQPQHF,TGTGCCAGTTCCTCCGGGGACAGGGACAATCAGCCCCAGCATTTT
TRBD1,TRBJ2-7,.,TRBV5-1,CASSLSSGQGAEQYF,TGCGCCAGCAGCCTCTCCTCGGGACAGGGAGCCGAGCAGTACTTC
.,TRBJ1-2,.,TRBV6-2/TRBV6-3,CASSPTGNYGYTF,TGTGCCAGCAGTCCAACAGGGAACTATGGCTACACCTTC
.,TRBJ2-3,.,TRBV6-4,CASSPEGKSTDTQYF,TGTGCCAGCAGTCCAGAGGGAAAAAGCACAGATACGCAGTATTTT
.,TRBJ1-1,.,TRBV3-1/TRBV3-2,CASSRGQNTEAFF,TGTGCCAGCAGCCGCGGACAGAACACTGAAGCTTTCTTT
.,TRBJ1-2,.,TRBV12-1,CASSEQDYGYTF,TGTGCCAGCAGCGAGCAGGACTATGGCTACACCTTC
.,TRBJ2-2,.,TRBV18,CASSPPSSGSTGELFF,TGTGCCAGCTCACCACCGTCCTCGGGGAGCACCGGGGAGCTGTTTTTT
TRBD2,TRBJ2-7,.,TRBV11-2,CASSLTSGALTYEQYF,TGTGCCAGCAGCTTGACTAGCGGGGCCCTAACCTACGAGCAGTACTTC
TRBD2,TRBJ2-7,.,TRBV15,CATSGGSTLIYEQYF,TGTGCCACCAGCGGCGGGAGTACTCTAATCTACGAGCAGTACTTC
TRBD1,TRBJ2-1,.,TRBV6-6,CASSFQTGGTYNEQFF,TGTGCCAGCAGTTTCCAGACAGGGGGGACCTACAATGAGCAGTTCTTC
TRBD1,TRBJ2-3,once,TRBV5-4,CASRDTGATPSTDTQYF,TGTGCCAGCAGAGATACAGGGGCCACGCCTAGCACAGATACGCAGTATTTT
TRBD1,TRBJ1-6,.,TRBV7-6,CASSRGQGGNSPLHF,TGTGCCAGCAGCAGAGGACAGGGGGGGAATTCACCCCTCCACTTT
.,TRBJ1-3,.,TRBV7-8,CASSTASRNTIYF,TGTGCCAGCAGCACAGCCAGTAGAAACACCATATATTTT
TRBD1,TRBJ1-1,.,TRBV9,CASSVGGQGVTFF,TGTGCCAGCAGCGTAGGGGGACAGGGGGTGACTTTCTTT
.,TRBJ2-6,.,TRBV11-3,CASSPRGNSGANVLTF,TGTGCCAGCAGCCCACGGGGGAACTCTGGGGCCAACGTCCTGACTTTC
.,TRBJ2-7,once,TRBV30,CAWDISGYEQYF,TGTGCCTGGGACATCTCGGGCTACGAGCAGTACTTC
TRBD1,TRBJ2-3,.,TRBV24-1,CATSDSGTGQTDTQYF,TGTGCCACCAGTGATTCCGGGACAGGGCAAACAGATACGCAGTATTTT
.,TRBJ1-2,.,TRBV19,CASSTVQDYYGYTF,TGTGCCAGTAGTACGGTCCAAGACTACTATGGCTACACCTTC
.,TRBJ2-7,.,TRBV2,CASIAVGRGYEQYF,TGTGCCAGCATCGCCGTAGGCAGGGGCTACGAGCAGTACTTC
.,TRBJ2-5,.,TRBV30,CAWSVKQTLQETQYF,TGTGCCTGGAGTGTAAAACAGACCCTTCAAGAGACCCAGTACTTC
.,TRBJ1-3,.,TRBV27,CASRANSGNTIYF,TGTGCCAGCAGAGCAAACTCTGGAAACACCATATATTTT
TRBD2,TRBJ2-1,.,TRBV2,CATSAGGGNEQFF,TGTGCCACCTCAGCGGGGGGCGGGAATGAGCAGTTCTTC
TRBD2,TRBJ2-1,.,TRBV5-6,CASSLGLADYNEQFF,TGTGCCAGCAGCCTGGGACTAGCGGATTACAATGAGCAGTTCTTC
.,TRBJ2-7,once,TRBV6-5,CASGSYEQYF,TGTGCGTCGGGCTCCTACGAGCAGTACTTC
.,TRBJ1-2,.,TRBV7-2,CASSRGLNYGYTF,TGTGCCAGCAGCCGAGGCCTTAACTATGGCTACACCTTC
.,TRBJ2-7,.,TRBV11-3,CASSPQGSSYEQYF,TGTGCCAGCAGCCCACAGGGAAGCTCCTACGAGCAGTACTTC
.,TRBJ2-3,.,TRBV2,CASLLGTFTDTQYF,TGTGCCAGCTTACTTGGGACTTTCACAGATACGCAGTATTTT
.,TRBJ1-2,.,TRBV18,CASSPPADNGYTF,TGTGCCAGCTCACCCCCCGCGGACAATGGCTACACCTTC
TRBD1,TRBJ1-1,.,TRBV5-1,CASSVTGGGVDTEAFF,TGCGCCAGCAGCGTTACAGGGGGCGGGGTGGACACTGAAGCTTTCTTT
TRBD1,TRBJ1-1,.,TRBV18,CASSRRQGVSVNEAFF,TGTGCCAGCTCGCGGAGACAGGGGGTCTCAGTAAATGAAGCTTTCTTT
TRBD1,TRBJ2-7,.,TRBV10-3,CAISLTGYEQYF,TGTGCCATCAGCCTGACAGGGTACGAGCAGTACTTC
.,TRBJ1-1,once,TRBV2,CANSIPPGTILNTEAFF,TGTGCCAACTCGATCCCCCCAGGGACAATTTTGAACACTGAAGCTTTCTTT
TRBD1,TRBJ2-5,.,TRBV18,CASSPGDRGRETQYF,TGTGCCAGCTCACCCGGGGACAGGGGAAGAGAGACCCAGTACTTC
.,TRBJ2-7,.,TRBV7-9,CASSWEAYEQYF,TGTGCCAGCAGCTGGGAGGCCTACGAGCAGTACTTC
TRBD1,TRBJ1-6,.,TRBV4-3,CASSQVGVRGPNSPLHF,TGCGCCAGCAGCCAAGTAGGGGTCAGGGGGCCTAATTCACCCCTCCACTTT